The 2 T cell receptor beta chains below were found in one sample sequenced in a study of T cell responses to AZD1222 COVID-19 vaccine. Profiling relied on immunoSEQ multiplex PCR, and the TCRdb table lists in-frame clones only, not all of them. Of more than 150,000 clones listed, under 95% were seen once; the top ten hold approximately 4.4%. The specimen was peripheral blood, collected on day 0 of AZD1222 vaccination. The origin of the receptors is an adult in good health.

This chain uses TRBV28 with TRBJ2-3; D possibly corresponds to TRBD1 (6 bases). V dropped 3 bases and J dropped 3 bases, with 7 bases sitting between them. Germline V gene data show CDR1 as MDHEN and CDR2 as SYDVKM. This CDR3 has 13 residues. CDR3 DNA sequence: TGTGCCAGCAGTTTGCAGGGGACAGATACGCAGTATTTT. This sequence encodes CASSLQGTDTQYF.

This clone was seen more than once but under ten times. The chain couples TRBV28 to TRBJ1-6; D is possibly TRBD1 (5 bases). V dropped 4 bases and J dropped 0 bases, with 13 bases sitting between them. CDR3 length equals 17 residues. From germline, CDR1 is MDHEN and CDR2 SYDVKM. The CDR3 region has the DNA TGTGCCAGCAGTTCCGGACATTCCCGCTCCTATAATTCACCCCTCCACTTT. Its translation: CASSSGHSRSYNSPLHF.